The T cell receptor (beta chain) under discussion was sequenced for a study of shared clonotypes between healthy human individuals. The protocol was immunoSEQ multiplex PCR, while the TCRdb copy is restricted to in-frame clones and leaves out a portion. This repertoire shows around 690,000 clones, roughly 88% found once; its top ten account for about 34%. This clone was detected once. CDR1 and CDR2 from the germline V gene are MGHDK and SYGVNS. The J segment lost 4 bases and the V segment lost 3 bases, leaving 4 bases of the junction unmatched. CDR3 length: 15 amino acids. The donors were all Caucasian adults (living in Nashville, Tennessee).

The source of this sequence is a man between 18 and 35 years old in good health. Some clones in this sample may be carry-over from other donors' samples. The sequencing sample was made of memory CD8+ T cells from PBMCs. Subset meaning: CD45RO+ cells pooled with CCR7-negative TemRA cells. V gene TRBV25-1 combines with J gene TRBJ2-1, with 9 bases lining up with TRBD2. The CDR3 sequence is CASSDRLAEYNEQFF. CDR3 DNA: TGTGCCAGCAGTGACCGACTAGCGGAATACAATGAGCAGTTCTTC. Together with reference TRBV25-1 and TRBJ2-1, the CDR3 gives the full variable domain: EADIYQTPRYLVIGTGKKITLECSQTMGHDKMYWYQQDPGMELHLIHYSYGVNSTEKGDLSSESTVSRIRTEHFPLTLESARPSHTSQYLCASSDRLAEYNEQFFGPGTRLTVL.